This entry is about one T cell receptor (beta chain). Running of the v3.0 immunoSEQ assay took place at survey level. The protocol was immunoSEQ multiplex PCR, while the TCRdb copy is restricted to in-frame clones and leaves out a portion. The sample has around 30,000 clones; approximately 86% are singletons. This sample stems from a study of long-term antiretroviral therapy in people with HIV. This TCR was recovered from a man aged 35 to 55 with HIV. This sample comprised unsorted PBMCs, obtained 3 years after starting antiretroviral therapy.

The CDR3 DNA is TGTGCCAGTAGTATCCCCCTGGGGACCTACTCTGGAAACACCATATATTTT. This sequence encodes CASSIPLGTYSGNTIYF. This chain links TRBV19 with TRBJ1-3; D is possibly TRBD1 (5 bases). Germline CDR1 is LNHDA and CDR2 is SQIVND (reference sequence). V was cut by 3 bases and J by 0 bases, with 15 bases left in between. This CDR3 spans 17 amino acids.